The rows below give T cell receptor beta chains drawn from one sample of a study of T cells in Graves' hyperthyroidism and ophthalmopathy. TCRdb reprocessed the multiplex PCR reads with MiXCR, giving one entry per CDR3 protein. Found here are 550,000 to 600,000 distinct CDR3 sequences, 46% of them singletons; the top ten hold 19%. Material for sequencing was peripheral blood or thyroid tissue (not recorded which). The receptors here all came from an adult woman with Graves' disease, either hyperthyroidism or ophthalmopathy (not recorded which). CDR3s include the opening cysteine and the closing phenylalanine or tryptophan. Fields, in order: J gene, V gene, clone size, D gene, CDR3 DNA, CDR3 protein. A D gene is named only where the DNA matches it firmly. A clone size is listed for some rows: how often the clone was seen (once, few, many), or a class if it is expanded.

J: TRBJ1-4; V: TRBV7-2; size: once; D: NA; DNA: TGTGCCAGCAGCCCCGGATGGGGGAAAGGTGAAAAACTGTTTTTT; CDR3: CASSPGWGKGEKLFF
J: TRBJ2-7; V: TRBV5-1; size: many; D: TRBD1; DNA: TGCGCCAGCAGCTTAACAGGGGGTTACTCCTACGAGCAGTACTTC; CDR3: CASSLTGGYSYEQYF
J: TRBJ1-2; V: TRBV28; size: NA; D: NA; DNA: TGTGCCAGCAGGGGAGGACGGAGCTATGGCTACACCTTC; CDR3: CASRGGRSYGYTF
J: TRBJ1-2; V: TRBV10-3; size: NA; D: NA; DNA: TGTGCCATCAGGCCGACGACAGAAGACTATGGCTACACCTTC; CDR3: CAIRPTTEDYGYTF
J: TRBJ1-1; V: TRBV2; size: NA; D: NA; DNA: TGTGCCAGCACCAGTAGCAGGAACACTGAAGCTTTCTTT; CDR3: CASTSSRNTEAFF
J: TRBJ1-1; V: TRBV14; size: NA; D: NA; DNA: TGTGCCAGCAGCCAAGATCGGGGGGTTGGCACTGAAGCTTTCTTT; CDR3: CASSQDRGVGTEAFF
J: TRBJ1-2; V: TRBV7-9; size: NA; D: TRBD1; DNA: TGTGCCAGCAGCTTAGCGGGACAGCTCGCTATCCTCTATGGCTACACCTTC; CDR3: CASSLAGQLAILYGYTF
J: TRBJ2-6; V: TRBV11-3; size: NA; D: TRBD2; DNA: TGTGCCAGCAGCTTCCGTCGGGGGGGTCCCAGCTCTGGGGCCAACGTCCTGACTTTC; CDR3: CASSFRRGGPSSGANVLTF
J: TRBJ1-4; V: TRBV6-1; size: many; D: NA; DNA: TGTGGGGACGGGACGCCAGTTTTT; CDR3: CGDGTPVF
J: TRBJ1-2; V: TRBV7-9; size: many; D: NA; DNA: TGTGCCAGCAGCCCCCGGGCGGGAGTCTATGGCTACACCTTC; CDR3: CASSPRAGVYGYTF
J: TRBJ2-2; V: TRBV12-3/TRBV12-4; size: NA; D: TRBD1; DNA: TGTGCCAGCAGTTTACGGACAGGGGGGGACACCGGGGAGCTGTTTTTT; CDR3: CASSLRTGGDTGELFF
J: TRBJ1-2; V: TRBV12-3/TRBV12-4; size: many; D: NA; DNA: TGTGCCAGCAGTTTACTTCGGGAGGGGGACTATGGCTACACCTTC; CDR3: CASSLLREGDYGYTF
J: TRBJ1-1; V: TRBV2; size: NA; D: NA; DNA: TGTGCCAGCAGCGACGGGGAAGGGCCGGGGGACACTGAAGCTTTCTTT; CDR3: CASSDGEGPGDTEAFF
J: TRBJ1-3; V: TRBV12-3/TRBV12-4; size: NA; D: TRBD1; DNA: TGTGCCAGCAGTTTAGCGCGGGGAGGGGGCATAACTGGAAACACCGTATATTTT; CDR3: CASSLARGGGITGNTVYF
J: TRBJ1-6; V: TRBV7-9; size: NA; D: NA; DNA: TGTGCCAGCAGCGAGACCGGAAAGAATTCACCCCTCCACTTT; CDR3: CASSETGKNSPLHF
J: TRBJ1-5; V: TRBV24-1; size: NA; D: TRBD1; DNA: TGTGCCACCGGGACAGGGCATCCGGGCAACCAGCCCCGGCATTTT; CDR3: CATGTGHPGNQPRHF
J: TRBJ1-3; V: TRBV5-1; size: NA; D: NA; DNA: TGCGCCAGCAGCCCCCAATCTGGAAACACCATATATTTT; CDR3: CASSPQSGNTIYF
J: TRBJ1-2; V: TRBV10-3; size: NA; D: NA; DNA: TGTGCCATCAGTGAGCAGGTAGGCTCCGAGTCCGGCTACACCTTC; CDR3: CAISEQVGSESGYTF
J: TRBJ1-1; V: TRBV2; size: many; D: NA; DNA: TGTGCCAGCAATACAGTCGGGAACACTGAAGCTTTCTTT; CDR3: CASNTVGNTEAFF
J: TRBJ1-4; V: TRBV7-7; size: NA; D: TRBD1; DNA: TGTGCTAGCACCCGATTGGGAGTGGGCACCGGGACAGGGGAGAATGAAAAACTGTTTTTT; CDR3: CASTRLGVGTGTGENEKLFF
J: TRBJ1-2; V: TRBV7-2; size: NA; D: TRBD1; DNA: TGTGCCAGCAGCTCTAGACAGGGGAAAGGCTACACCTTC; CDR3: CASSSRQGKGYTF
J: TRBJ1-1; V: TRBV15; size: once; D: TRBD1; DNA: TGTGCCACCAGCAGAGTACGAAGGGGTTCACAGGGGGCGGCTTTCTTT; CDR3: CATSRVRRGSQGAAFF
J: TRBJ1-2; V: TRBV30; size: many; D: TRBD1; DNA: TGTGCCTGCCTACAGGGGGAGGACTATGGCTACACCTTC; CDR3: CACLQGEDYGYTF
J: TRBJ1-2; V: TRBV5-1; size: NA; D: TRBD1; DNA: TGCGCCAGCAGCCCCACGCCGACAGGGGGTAGCGATTACACCTTC; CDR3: CASSPTPTGGSDYTF
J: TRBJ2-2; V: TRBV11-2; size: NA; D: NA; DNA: TGTGCCAGCAGGCCAGGGGGAGGGGACACCGGGGAGCTGTTTTTT; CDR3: CASRPGGGDTGELFF
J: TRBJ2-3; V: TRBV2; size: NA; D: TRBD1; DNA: TGTGCCACCTCGCGGGAGCGGACAGGGGTCGGTGATACGCAGTATTTT; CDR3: CATSRERTGVGDTQYF
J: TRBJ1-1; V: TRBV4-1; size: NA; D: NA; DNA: TGCGCCAGCAGACGGGGACTAGCGGGAGGGAACACTGAAGCTTTCTTT; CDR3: CASRRGLAGGNTEAFF
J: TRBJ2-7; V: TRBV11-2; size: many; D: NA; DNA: TGTGCCAGCAGCTTGTTTCAGAGAACCTACGAGCAGTACTTC; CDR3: CASSLFQRTYEQYF
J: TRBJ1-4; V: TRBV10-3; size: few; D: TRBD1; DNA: TGTGCCATCAGTGATGGACAGGGAGATGAAAAACTGTTTTTT; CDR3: CAISDGQGDEKLFF
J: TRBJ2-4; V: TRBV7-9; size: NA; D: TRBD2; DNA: TGTGCCAGCAGCCCCCCTCCCGGGACTAGTTTCATCATTCAGTACTTC; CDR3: CASSPPPGTSFIIQYF
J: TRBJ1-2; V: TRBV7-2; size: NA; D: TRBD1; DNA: TGTGCCAGCAGCAAAGCCGCGGGACAGAACTATGGCTACACCTTC; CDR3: CASSKAAGQNYGYTF
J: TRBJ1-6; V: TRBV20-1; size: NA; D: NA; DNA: TGCAGTGCTTACATAGCGGGGTCTTATAATTCACCCCTCCACTTT; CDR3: CSAYIAGSYNSPLHF
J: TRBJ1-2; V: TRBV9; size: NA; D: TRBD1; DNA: TGTGCCAACAGCGTAGGAGGGACAGATTATGGCTACACCTTC; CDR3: CANSVGGTDYGYTF
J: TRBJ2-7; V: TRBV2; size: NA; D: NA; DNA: TGTGCCAGCAGTCGACCCGGGACACGGAACTACGAGCAGTACTTC; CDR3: CASSRPGTRNYEQYF
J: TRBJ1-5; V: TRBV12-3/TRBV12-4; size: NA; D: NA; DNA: TGTGCCAGCAAGCCGGGCCAGCCAAATCAGCCCCAGCATTTT; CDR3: CASKPGQPNQPQHF
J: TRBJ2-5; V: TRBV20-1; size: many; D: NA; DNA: TGCAGTGCTAATTTGGAAGAGACCCAGTACTTC; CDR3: CSANLEETQYF
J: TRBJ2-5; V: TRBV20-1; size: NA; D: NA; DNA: TGCAGTGCTAGAGCCGTGGGCCCAGAGACCCAGTACTTC; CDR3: CSARAVGPETQYF
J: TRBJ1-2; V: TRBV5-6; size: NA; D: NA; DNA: TGTGCCAGCAGCTTGGGACGGAGTAACGGCTACACCTTC; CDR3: CASSLGRSNGYTF
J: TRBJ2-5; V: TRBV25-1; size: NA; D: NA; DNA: TGTGCCAGCACTGAAAGTAACCAAGAGACCCAGTACTTC; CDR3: CASTESNQETQYF
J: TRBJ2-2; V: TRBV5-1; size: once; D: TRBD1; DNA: TGCGCCAGCACCAATCCGGGACAGGGCGGGGAGCTGTTTTTT; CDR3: CASTNPGQGGELFF
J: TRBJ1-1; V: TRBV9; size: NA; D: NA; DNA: TGTGCCAGCAGCGCCTCGGACGCGGTGGGGAATGAGCAGTTCTTT; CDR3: CASSASDAVGNEQFF
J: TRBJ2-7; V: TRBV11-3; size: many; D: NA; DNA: TGTGCCAGCAGCTTAGAGATGTCGCCCCTCTACGAGCAGTACTTC; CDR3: CASSLEMSPLYEQYF
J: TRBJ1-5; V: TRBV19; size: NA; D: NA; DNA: TGTGCCAGTAGTATTGGAGGGGCTCAGCCCCAGCATTTT; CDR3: CASSIGGAQPQHF
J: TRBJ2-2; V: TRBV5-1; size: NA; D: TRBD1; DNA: TGCGCCAGCAGTGAAGGGGGCTCGTCCGGGGAGCTGTTTTTT; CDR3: CASSEGGSSGELFF
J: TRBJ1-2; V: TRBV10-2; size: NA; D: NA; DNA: TGCGCCAGCAGTGAGTACTTCACGGATGGCTACACCTTC; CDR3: CASSEYFTDGYTF
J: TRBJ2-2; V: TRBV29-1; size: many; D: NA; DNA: TGCAGCGTTGATTGGGTGAACACCGGGGAGCTGTTTTTT; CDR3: CSVDWVNTGELFF
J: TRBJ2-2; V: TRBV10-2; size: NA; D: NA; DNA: TGCGCCAGCAGTCCGGCGAGGAGCACCGGGGAGCTGTTTTTT; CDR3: CASSPARSTGELFF
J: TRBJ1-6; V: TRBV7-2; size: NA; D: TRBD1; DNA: TGTGCCAGCAGCTTAGGAAGGGCATTGACAGGGTCGGGCTCACCCCTCCACTTT; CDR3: CASSLGRALTGSGSPLHF
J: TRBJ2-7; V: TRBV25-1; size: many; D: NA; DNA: TGTGCCAGCAGTACCTTGGACGAGCAGTACTTC; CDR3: CASSTLDEQYF
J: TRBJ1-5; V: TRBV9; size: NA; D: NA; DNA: TGTGCCAGCAGCGGATCCCGGGACTCAGGCAATCAGCCCCAGCATTTT; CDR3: CASSGSRDSGNQPQHF
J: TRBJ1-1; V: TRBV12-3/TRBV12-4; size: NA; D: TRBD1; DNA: TGTGCCAGCAGAAGGGACAGTGAAGCTTTCTTT; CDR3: CASRRDSEAFF
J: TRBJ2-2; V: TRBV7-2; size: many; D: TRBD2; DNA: TGTGCCAGCAGCCCCTACGTAGCGGGCCTCACCGGGGAGCTGTTTTTT; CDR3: CASSPYVAGLTGELFF
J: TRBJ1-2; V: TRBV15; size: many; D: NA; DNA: TGTGCCACCAGCAGAGCTGGACAGAACTATGGCTACACCTTC; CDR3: CATSRAGQNYGYTF
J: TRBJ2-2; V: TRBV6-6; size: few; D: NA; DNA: TGTGCCAGCGGAGGTCGGGGGGCGCTTATATCCGGGGAGCTGTTTTTT; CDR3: CASGGRGALISGELFF
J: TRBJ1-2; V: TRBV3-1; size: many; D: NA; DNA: TGTGCCAGCAGCCCTTCGGGGGACTATGGCTACACCTTC; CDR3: CASSPSGDYGYTF
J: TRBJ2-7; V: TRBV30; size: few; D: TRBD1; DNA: TGTGCCTGGAATGACAGGGGAACAAGGGAGCAGTACTTC; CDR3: CAWNDRGTREQYF
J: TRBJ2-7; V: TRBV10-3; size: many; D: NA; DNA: TGTGCCATCAGTGAGCCACCGGACGAGCAGTACTTC; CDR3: CAISEPPDEQYF
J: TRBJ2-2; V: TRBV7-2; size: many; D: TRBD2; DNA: TGTGCCAGCAGCCGGGGGGGCTGGGGGGAGCTGTTTTTT; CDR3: CASSRGGWGELFF
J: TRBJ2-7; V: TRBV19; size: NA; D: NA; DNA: TGTGCCAGTAGTATATTATCCAGCGGACCCTACGAGCAGTACTTC; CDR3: CASSILSSGPYEQYF
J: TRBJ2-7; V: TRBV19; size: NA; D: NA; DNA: TGTGCCAGTAGCCCTAAGGGAGAAGTTTCCTCCGAGCAGTACTTC; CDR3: CASSPKGEVSSEQYF